What follows are 18 T cell receptor beta chains derived from one specimen sequenced in a study of STAT5B mutations in CD4+ large granular lymphocyte leukemia. TCRdb's table, derived via immunoSEQ multiplex PCR, lists solely in-frame clones and lacks some. The table records approximately 4,000 clones, approximately 77% of them present only once. Source material: PBMCs. Source of these receptors: a man aged 55-75 years with CD4+ T-cell large granular lymphocyte leukemia.

This chain uses TRBV5-1 with TRBJ2-2, with D maybe TRBD1 (6 bases). The CDR3 runs 16 residues. The V gene lost 3 bases and the J gene lost 2 bases, with 14 bases spanning the gap. Germline CDR1 is SGHRS and CDR2 is YFSETQ. In nucleotides, the CDR3 is TGCGCCAGCAGCTACCCTCGGGACAAAAACACCGGGGAGCTGTTTTTT. It is translated as CASSYPRDKNTGELFF.

V is TRBV7-9 and J is TRBJ1-1; D uncertain. Germline V gene sequence: CDR1 SEHNR, CDR2 FQNEAQ (reference sequence). There are 16 residues in the CDR3. V lost 2 bases, J lost 0 bases, and 13 bases lay in between. The CDR3, as DNA: TGTGCCAGCAGCTTATCCGGCGGATACATGAACACTGAAGCTTTCTTT. It codes for CASSLSGGYMNTEAFF. The full variable domain, rest sourced from reference TRBV7-9 and TRBJ1-1, is DTGVSQNPRHKITKRGQNVTFRCDPISEHNRLYWYRQTLGQGPEFLTYFQNEAQLEKSRLLSDRFSAERPKGSFSTLEIQRTEQGDSAMYLCASSLSGGYMNTEAFFGQGTRLTVV.

The CDR3 nucleotides read TGTGCCAGCAGCCTCACCCCACGGGATCAGCCCCAGCATTTT. Amino acids: CASSLTPRDQPQHF. This chain uses TRBV7-8 with TRBJ1-5; D unresolved. CDR1 and CDR2 from the germline V gene are SGHVS and FQNEAQ. The V end lost 5 bases, the J end lost 5 bases, and 13 bases lay between the germline ends. This CDR3 has 14 residues.

The chain links TRBV7-9 to TRBJ2-7, with D unclear. The CDR3 runs 13 residues. Trimming took 9 bases from V and 0 from J, leaving 12 bases between them. From germline, CDR1 is SEHNR and CDR2 FQNEAQ (reference sequence). The CDR3 region has the DNA TGTGCCAGTTCTGAGCCGACCTCCTACGAGCAGTACTTC. It yields the protein CASSEPTSYEQYF. Full variable domain (rest looked up from reference TRBV7-9 and TRBJ2-7): DTGVSQNPRHKITKRGQNVTFRCDPISEHNRLYWYRQTLGQGPEFLTYFQNEAQLEKSRLLSDRFSAERPKGSFSTLEIQRTEQGDSAMYLCASSEPTSYEQYFGPGTRLTVT.

The chain is built from TRBV5-4 and TRBJ2-3; D assignment may be TRBD1 or TRBD2 (5 bases each). V was shortened by 4 bases and J by 6 bases, with 21 bases between the two germline ends. This CDR3 is built from 16 residues. The V gene's germline CDR1 is SGHNT and CDR2 YYREEE (reference sequence). CDR3 nucleotide sequence: TGTGCCAGCAGCGGCGCCGGGACGCGCCTGTCGGATACGCAGTATTTT. Translation: CASSGAGTRLSDTQYF.

There are a few counts of this clone. V usage is TRBV4-2 and J usage is TRBJ2-3; D remains unclear. V lost 0 bases and J lost 4, with 14 bases in between. The CDR3 length is 16 residues. From germline, CDR1 is LGHNA and CDR2 YNFKEQ. The CDR3 bases are TGTGCCAGCAGCCAAGATCTCGACCTCGCCCCAGATACGCAGTATTTT. This codes for CASSQDLDLAPDTQYF.

The chain is built from TRBV9 and TRBJ2-3; TRBD2 agrees at 11 bases. Germline trimming cut 3 bases from V and 6 bases from J; bases unmatched to any gene: 9. This CDR3 is built from 16 residues. Looked up from germline, CDR1 is SGDLS and CDR2 is YYNGEE. The CDR3 sequence is CASSAVLAGVRDTQYF. CDR3 DNA: TGTGCCAGCAGCGCCGTACTAGCGGGGGTCCGGGATACGCAGTATTTT.

V is TRBV5-6 and J is TRBJ2-1; 14 bases align to TRBD2. This CDR3 contains 16 residues. Germline CDR1 SGHDT, CDR2 YYEEEE. The trim removed 4 bases at V and 13 bases at J, leaving 13 bases unmatched. The CDR3 spells CASSVPGTSGGQLQFF. For the CDR3, the DNA is TGTGCCAGCAGCGTCCCCGGGACTAGCGGGGGCCAGCTCCAGTTCTTC.

V and J are TRBV27 and TRBJ2-1; TRBD1 is a possible D gene (5 bases). The length of the CDR3 is 16 residues. V lost 2 bases and J lost 8, with 19 bases in between. The V gene's germline CDR1 is MNHEY and CDR2 SMNVEV (reference sequence). The CDR3, as DNA: TGTGCCAGCAGTTTAAGAAGAGACAGATTAATCCATGAGCAGTTCTTC. It specifies CASSLRRDRLIHEQFF.

V usage is TRBV7-2 and J usage is TRBJ2-1, with 7 bases identical to TRBD1. The germline V gene encodes CDR1 SGHTA and CDR2 FQGNSA. This CDR3 region has 16 residues. With 5 bases clipped from V and 4 bases from J, the junction kept 11 bases outside the gene matches. For the CDR3, the DNA is TGTGCCAGCAGCCACCCCCGGACAGGCCCATACAATGAGCAGTTCTTC. This sequence encodes CASSHPRTGPYNEQFF.

The chain is built from TRBV9 and TRBJ1-2, with D perhaps TRBD1 (5 bases). V lost 0 bases and J lost 8, with 17 bases in between. The germline V gene has CDR1 SGDLS and CDR2 YYNGEE. CDR3 size: 15 residues. The CDR3: CASSVASIPGGGYTF. CDR3 in DNA: TGTGCCAGCAGCGTAGCTTCCATCCCCGGGGGAGGCTACACCTTC. Using reference TRBV9 and TRBJ1-2 for the parts outside the CDR3, the full variable domain is DSGVTQTPKHLITATGQRVTLRCSPRSGDLSVYWYQQSLDQGLQFLIQYYNGEERAKGNILERFSAQQFPDLHSELNLSSLELGDSALYFCASSVASIPGGGYTFGSGTRLTVV.

The V and J genes are TRBV19 and TRBJ1-1; 7 positions agree with TRBD1. The germline gives CDR1 LNHDA, CDR2 SQIVND (reference sequence). The CDR3 has 14 amino acids. V lost 7 bases to trimming and J lost 0 bases; unmatched junction nucleotides: 5. The CDR3 DNA reads TGTGCCAGTATGGTGGACAGGATGAACACTGAAGCTTTCTTT. This codes for CASMVDRMNTEAFF.

V is TRBV10-3 and J is TRBJ2-7, with TRBD1 matching over 8 bases. The CDR3 has 15 residues. Germline V CDR1 and CDR2: ENHRY, SYGVKD. V lost 3 bases and J lost 4; bases outside the gene matches: 8. CDR3 DNA sequence: TGTGCCATCAGTGATCTAGCAGGGGGCGGTTACGAGCAGTACTTC. Its translation: CAISDLAGGGYEQYF.

The rearrangement uses TRBV25-1 and TRBJ2-2, with 9 bases aligning to TRBD1. The germline V gene has CDR1 MGHDK and CDR2 SYGVNS. The CDR3 totals 14 residues. V was pared by 9 bases and J by 0 bases, with 2 bases of the junction left unmatched. CDR3 sequence: CASRDRANTGELFF. The CDR3 nucleotides are TGTGCCAGTAGGGACAGGGCGAACACCGGGGAGCTGTTTTTT.

This clone was detected only a few times. The chain has TRBV28 and TRBJ2-5; tentatively, D is TRBD1 (5 bases). This CDR3 region has 15 residues. The germline CDR1 and CDR2 sequences are MDHEN and SYDVKM. V lost 10 bases and J 5 bases, leaving 23 bases between the germline ends. The CDR3 bases are TGTGCCACTACCCGGCGGCAGGGTAATCGGGAGACCCAGTACTTC. This translates into CATTRRQGNRETQYF.

This chain connects TRBV10-3 to TRBJ2-1; D is possibly TRBD2 (6 bases). V was shortened by 2 bases and J by 8 bases, with 10 bases between the two germline ends. Germline values: CDR1 ENHRY, CDR2 SYGVKD. The CDR3 is 13 amino acids. CDR3 nucleotides: TGTGCCATCAGTGAGCCTCCTAGCGATGAGCAGTTCTTC. It specifies CAISEPPSDEQFF.

This chain connects TRBV6-6 to TRBJ1-2; tentatively, D is TRBD1 (5 bases). This CDR3 spans 13 amino acids. Germline V gene data show CDR1 as MNHNY and CDR2 as SVGAGI (reference sequence). Trimming cost V 7 bases and J 4 bases, with 13 bases left between them. CDR3 DNA: TGTGCCAGCAACCGGGGGGTAGCCTATGGCTACACCTTC. Its translation: CASNRGVAYGYTF.

The chain links TRBV29-1 to TRBJ1-2, with 8 bases that match TRBD1. The germline CDR1 and CDR2 sequences are SQVTM and ANQGSEA. The trim removed 4 bases at V and 8 bases at J, leaving 9 bases unmatched. The CDR3 spans 13 residues. The CDR3 protein is CSVAGQGALGYTF. CDR3 nucleotides: TGCAGCGTTGCCGGGCAGGGGGCTTTAGGCTACACCTTC. Based on the CDR3 plus reference TRBV29-1 and TRBJ1-2, the full variable domain is SAVISQKPSRDICQRGTSLTIQCQVDSQVTMMFWYRQQPGQSLTLIATANQGSEATYESGFVIDKFPISRPNLTFSTLTVSNMSPEDSSIYLCSVAGQGALGYTFGSGTRLTVV.